The present TCR beta chain was sequenced within a study of blood T cell repertoires in COVID-19. About the research overall: Donors in the United States, Italy and Spain gave samples during acute or convalescent COVID-19.

This clone was observed a few times. Only in-frame clones appear in the TCRdb table, and some are missing; sequencing was by immunoSEQ multiplex PCR. The sample lists nearly 350,000 clones, 87% seen once, with over 6% in the top ten. V was shortened by 2 bases and J by 9 bases, with 21 bases between the two germline ends. Per the germline V gene, CDR1 is SGHRS and CDR2 is YFSETQ. The CDR3 contains 17 residues. Sequenced: peripheral blood. This receptor was identified in a woman aged 45-60 years with COVID-19, enrolled during active disease. The chain is built from TRBV5-1 and TRBJ1-6, with D perhaps matching TRBD1 (6 bases). This CDR3 is CASSFSGGGRIGSPLHF. The CDR3 DNA reads as TGCGCCAGCAGCTTCTCCGGGGGGGGCCGTATCGGTTCACCCCTCCACTTT.